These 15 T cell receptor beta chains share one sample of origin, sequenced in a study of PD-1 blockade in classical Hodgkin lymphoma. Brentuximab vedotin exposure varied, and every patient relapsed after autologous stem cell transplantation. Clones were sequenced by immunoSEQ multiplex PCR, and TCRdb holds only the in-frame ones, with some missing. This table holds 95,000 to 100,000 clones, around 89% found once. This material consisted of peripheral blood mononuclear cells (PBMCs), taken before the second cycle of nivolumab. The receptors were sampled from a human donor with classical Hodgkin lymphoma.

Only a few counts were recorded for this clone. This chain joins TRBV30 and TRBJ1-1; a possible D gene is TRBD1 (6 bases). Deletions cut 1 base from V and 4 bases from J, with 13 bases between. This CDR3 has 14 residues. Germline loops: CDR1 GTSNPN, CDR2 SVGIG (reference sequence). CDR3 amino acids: CAWSEGEMGTEAFF. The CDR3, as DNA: TGTGCCTGGAGTGAGGGGGAGATGGGCACTGAAGCTTTCTTT.

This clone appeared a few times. This chain's CDR3 is CASSLGASADEKLFF. DNA for the CDR3: TGTGCCAGCAGCTTAGGCGCCAGTGCGGATGAAAAACTGTTTTTT. This chain links TRBV7-7 with TRBJ1-4, with D hard to call. This CDR3 region has 15 residues. The V gene's germline CDR1 is SSHAT and CDR2 FNYEAQ (reference sequence). V shed 1 base and J shed 6 bases, with 12 bases lying between them. The entire variable domain, with the rest obtained from reference TRBV7-7 and TRBJ1-4, is as follows: GAGVSQSPRYKVTKRGQDVTLRCDPISSHATLYWYQQALGQGPEFLTYFNYEAQPDKSGLPSDRFSAERPEGSISTLTIQRTEQRDSAMYRCASSLGASADEKLFFGSGTQLSVL.

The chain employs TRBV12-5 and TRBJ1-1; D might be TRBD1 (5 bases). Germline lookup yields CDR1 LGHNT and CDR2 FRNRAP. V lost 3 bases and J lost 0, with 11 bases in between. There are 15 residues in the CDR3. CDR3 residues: CASGFGRAVNTEAFF. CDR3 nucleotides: TGTGCTAGTGGTTTCGGCAGGGCAGTGAACACTGAAGCTTTCTTT.

The CDR3 reads CASSFTGVSYNEQFF. The DNA of the CDR3 is TGTGCCAGCAGCTTTACGGGGGTCTCCTACAATGAGCAGTTCTTC. The V and J genes are TRBV13 and TRBJ2-1, with D maybe TRBD2 (6 bases). Per germline, CDR1 PRHDT and CDR2 FYEKMQ (reference sequence). The CDR3 length is 15 residues. Trimming pared 3 bases from V and 0 bases from J, leaving 9 bases between.

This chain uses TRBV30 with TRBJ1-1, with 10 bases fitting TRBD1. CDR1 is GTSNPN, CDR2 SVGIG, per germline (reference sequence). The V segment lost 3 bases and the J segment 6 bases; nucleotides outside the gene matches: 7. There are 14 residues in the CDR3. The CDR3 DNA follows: TGTGCCTGGAGCTCGGGACAGGGGATGTCTGAAGCTTTCTTT. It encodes CAWSSGQGMSEAFF.

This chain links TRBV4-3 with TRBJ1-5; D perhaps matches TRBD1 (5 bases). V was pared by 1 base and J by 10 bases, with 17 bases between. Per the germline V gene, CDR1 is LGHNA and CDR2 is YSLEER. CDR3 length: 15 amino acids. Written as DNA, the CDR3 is TGCGCCAGCAGCCAAGGGCGGGGACGCAGGGCACCCCAGCATTTT. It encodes CASSQGRGRRAPQHF.

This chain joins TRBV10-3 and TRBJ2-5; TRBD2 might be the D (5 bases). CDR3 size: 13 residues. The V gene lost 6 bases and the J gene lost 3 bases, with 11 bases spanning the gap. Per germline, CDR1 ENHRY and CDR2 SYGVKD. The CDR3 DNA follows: TGTGCCATCAGAGGTAGCGAGAAAGAGACCCAGTACTTC. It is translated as CAIRGSEKETQYF.

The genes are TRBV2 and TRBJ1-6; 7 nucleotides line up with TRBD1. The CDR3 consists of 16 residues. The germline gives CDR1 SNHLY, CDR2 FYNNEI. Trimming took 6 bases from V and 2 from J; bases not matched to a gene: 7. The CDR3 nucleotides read TGTGCCAGCAGAGACAGGGTTGGGACCTATAATTCACCCCTCCACTTT. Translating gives CASRDRVGTYNSPLHF.

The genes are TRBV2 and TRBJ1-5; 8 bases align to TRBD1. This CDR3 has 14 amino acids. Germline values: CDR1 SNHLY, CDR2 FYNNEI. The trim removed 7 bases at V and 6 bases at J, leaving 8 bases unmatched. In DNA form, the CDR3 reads TGTGCCAGCACCTCGACAGGGGTGGCTCAGCCCCAGCATTTT. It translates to CASTSTGVAQPQHF.

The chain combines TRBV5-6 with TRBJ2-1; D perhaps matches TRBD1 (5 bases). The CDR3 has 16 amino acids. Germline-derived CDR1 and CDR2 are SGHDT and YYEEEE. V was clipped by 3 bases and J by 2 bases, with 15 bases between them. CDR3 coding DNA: TGTGCCAGCAGCTCCAGCCGCAGGGAACCCTACAATGAGCAGTTCTTC. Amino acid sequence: CASSSSRREPYNEQFF.

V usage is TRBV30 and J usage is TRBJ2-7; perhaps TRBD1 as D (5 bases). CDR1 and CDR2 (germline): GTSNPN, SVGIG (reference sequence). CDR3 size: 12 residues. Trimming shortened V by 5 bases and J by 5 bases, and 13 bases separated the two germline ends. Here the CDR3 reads CAWGPQGDEQYF. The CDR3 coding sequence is TGTGCCTGGGGCCCGCAGGGTGACGAGCAGTACTTC.

DNA for the CDR3: TGTGCAGAGAGTGGTGAGCCGTACTATGGCTACACCTTC. Protein sequence: CAESGEPYYGYTF. V usage is TRBV6-6 and J usage is TRBJ1-2; no clear D gene. Germline V gene lookup returns CDR1 MNHNY and CDR2 SVGAGI (reference sequence). The CDR3 runs 13 residues.

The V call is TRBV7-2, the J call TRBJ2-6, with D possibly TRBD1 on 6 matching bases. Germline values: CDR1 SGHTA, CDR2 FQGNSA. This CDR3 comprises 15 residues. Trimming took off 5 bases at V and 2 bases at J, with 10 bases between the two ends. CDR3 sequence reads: CASSRTETGANVLTF. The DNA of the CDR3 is TGTGCCAGCAGCCGGACAGAGACTGGGGCCAACGTCCTGACTTTC.

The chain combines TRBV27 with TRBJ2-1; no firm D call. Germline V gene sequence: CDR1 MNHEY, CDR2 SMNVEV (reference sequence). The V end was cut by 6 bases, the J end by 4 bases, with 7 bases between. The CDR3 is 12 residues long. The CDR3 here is CASRYMYNEQFF. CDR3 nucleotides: TGTGCCAGCAGATATATGTACAATGAGCAGTTCTTC.

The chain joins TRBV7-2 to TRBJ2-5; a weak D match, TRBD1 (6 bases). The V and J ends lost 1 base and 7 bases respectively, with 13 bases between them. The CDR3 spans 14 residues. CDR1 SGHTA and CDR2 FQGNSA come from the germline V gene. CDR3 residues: CASSLGTEPWTQYF. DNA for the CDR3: TGTGCCAGCAGCTTAGGGACAGAGCCATGGACCCAGTACTTC.